This T cell receptor beta chain comes out of a study of cytomegalovirus exposure and HLA in healthy donors. The J segment lost 6 bases and the V segment lost 5 bases, leaving 14 bases of the junction unmatched. The CDR3 has 16 residues. The V gene's germline CDR1 is LNHDA and CDR2 SQIVND (reference sequence). Study-wide points: There were several of the most significant clusters that appeared linked to common viral pathogens in a later analysis. About 87% or about 30% of the time was how often most TCR beta V segments were productive, according to an earlier analysis. Sequencing depth across donors, presence/absence analyses assumed, was roughly uniform.

The table lists this clone with a count of one. Its antigen remains unidentified. The PCR made use of 60 Vbeta and 13 Jbeta primers. The repertoire was sequenced with immunoSEQ multiplex PCR; TCRdb's copy has only in-frame clones and lacks some. Here the sample spans roughly 200,000 clones, more than 60% being singletons. The rearrangement uses TRBV19 and TRBJ2-3; 7 bases are a match to TRBD2. The TCR was taken from a woman aged 25 to 39 in good health and CMV-seropositive. Sequencing was carried out using PBMCs. CDR3 in amino acids: CASSVSSGASWDTQYF. The DNA of the CDR3 is TGTGCCAGTAGTGTGTCGAGCGGGGCCAGTTGGGATACGCAGTATTTT.